A selection of T cell receptor beta chains follows, all from one sample in a study of CXCR4 blockade with PD-1 therapy in pancreatic cancer. Sequenced by immunoSEQ multiplex PCR; TCRdb stores in-frame clones only, minus some. The sample yields 3,000 or so clones, about 50% seen once. Sequencing was done on a sample of tumor tissue. These receptors all come from a human donor with pancreatic ductal adenocarcinoma. CDR3s include the opening cysteine and the closing phenylalanine or tryptophan. The order of the fields is clone size, D gene, J gene, V gene, CDR3 DNA, CDR3 protein. D genes are given only for firm matches. Not all rows give a size; the values are once, few, many and, for expanded clones, a class.

- | TRBD2 | TRBJ2-7 | TRBV28 | TGTGCCAGCACCTCGGGTAGCGGGAGGGTCGAGCAGTACTTC | CASTSGSGRVEQYF
few | - | TRBJ2-2 | TRBV7-7 | TGTGCCAGCAGCTTAGAAGGCCTGGGCGGGGAGCTGTTTTTT | CASSLEGLGGELFF
- | - | TRBJ1-2 | TRBV10-2 | TGCGCCAGCAGTGAGTCCGTCGGGCCACATCGTACCTTC | CASSESVGPHRTF
once | - | TRBJ2-7 | TRBV28 | TGTGCCAGCAGTGAAGGCAGGAGCTACGAGCAGTACTTC | CASSEGRSYEQYF
- | - | TRBJ2-2 | TRBV28 | TGTGCCAGCAGTTCACGGGGGACCGGGGAGCTGTTTTTT | CASSSRGTGELFF
- | - | TRBJ2-3 | TRBV18 | TGTGCCAGCTCACTTGCTAGCGATGCAGATACGCAGTATTTT | CASSLASDADTQYF
- | - | TRBJ2-5 | TRBV29-1 | TGCAGCAACCGGCCCCTACGGGCGGAAGAGACCCAGTACTTC | CSNRPLRAEETQYF
- | - | TRBJ2-7 | TRBV18 | TGTGCCAGCTCACAACGGGACGGACCCTACGAGCAGTACTTC | CASSQRDGPYEQYF
- | TRBD1 | TRBJ1-2 | TRBV11-3 | TGTGCCAGCGGCCCGGGACAGGGGTTTAACTATGGCTACACCTTC | CASGPGQGFNYGYTF
- | TRBD1 | TRBJ1-1 | TRBV6-8 | TGTGCCAGCAGCCGGGACAGGGGGAACACTGAAGCTTTCTTT | CASSRDRGNTEAFF
medium-sized | TRBD2 | TRBJ2-5 | TRBV9 | TGTGCCAGCAGCGTCACTAGCGGGCCTCCAACCCAAGAGACCCAGTACTTC | CASSVTSGPPTQETQYF
- | - | TRBJ1-1 | TRBV27 | TGTGCCAGCAGTTCCGCAGGCGCTGAAGCTTTCTTT | CASSSAGAEAFF
- | - | TRBJ1-5 | TRBV19 | TGTGCCAGTTACAGAAGTGGCCCTGCAGGAGATCAGCCCCAGCATTTT | CASYRSGPAGDQPQHF
- | - | TRBJ2-3 | TRBV23-1 | TGCGCCAGCAGCCAAGAATACTTCCCAAGCACAGATACGCAGTATTTT | CASSQEYFPSTDTQYF
- | - | TRBJ2-1 | TRBV29-1 | TGCAGCGTCCCGACCGAGTTGGGGTACAATGAGCAGTTCTTC | CSVPTELGYNEQFF
- | - | TRBJ2-3 | TRBV6-4 | TGTGCCAGCAGGGGGCAGGAGGCGACAGATACGCAGTATTTT | CASRGQEATDTQYF
- | TRBD1 | TRBJ2-7 | TRBV30 | TGTGCCTGGAGCGGACAGGGAGGCCACGAGCAGTACTTC | CAWSGQGGHEQYF
- | TRBD1 | TRBJ1-1 | TRBV2 | TGTGCCAGCAGGCTGACAGGGCTGAACACTGAAGCTTTCTTT | CASRLTGLNTEAFF
few | - | TRBJ1-1 | TRBV6-8 | TGTGCCAGCACCCGGGGGTATCAGGGCGCTGAAGCTTTCTTT | CASTRGYQGAEAFF
- | - | TRBJ1-1 | TRBV19 | TGTGCCAGTAGTTTCAGGGGTAAGGGGACTGAAGCTTTCTTT | CASSFRGKGTEAFF
- | TRBD2 | TRBJ2-3 | TRBV18 | TGTGCCAGCTCACTGACTAGCGTCACAGATACGCAGTATTTT | CASSLTSVTDTQYF
few | - | TRBJ2-5 | TRBV30 | TGTGCCTGGAGTTGGGCCGGAACGGGGACCCAGTACTTC | CAWSWAGTGTQYF
- | TRBD1 | TRBJ1-1 | TRBV28 | TGTGCCAGCAGTTCGCGAAACGGGGGACAGCTCGGAGCTTTCTTT | CASSSRNGGQLGAFF
few | - | TRBJ1-5 | TRBV28 | TGTGCCATCCACAGGGCAAATCAGCCCCAGCATTTT | CAIHRANQPQHF
once | TRBD2 | TRBJ2-1 | TRBV29-1 | TGCAGCGTTGTGGGGAGCGGGAGAGGGTTTAATGAGCAGTTCTTC | CSVVGSGRGFNEQFF
- | TRBD1 | TRBJ1-3 | TRBV15 | TGTGCCACCAGCAGAGGGGACAGCGGGAGGTTCAACACCATATATTTT | CATSRGDSGRFNTIYF
- | - | TRBJ2-1 | TRBV19 | TGTGCCAGTAGTATAGTACCCGGGGCCGAGCAGTTCTTC | CASSIVPGAEQFF
- | - | TRBJ1-3 | TRBV29-1 | TGCAGCGTTGCAGGCTCTGGAAACACCATATATTTT | CSVAGSGNTIYF
- | - | TRBJ2-3 | TRBV27 | TGTGCCACCAGTGCGAGGCAGGGCACAGATACGCAGTATTTT | CATSARQGTDTQYF
few | - | TRBJ1-5 | TRBV19 | TGTGCCAGTACCTCCGGGATTGTGGATCAGCCCCAGCATTTT | CASTSGIVDQPQHF
- | TRBD2 | TRBJ2-3 | TRBV6-8 | TGTGCCAGCAGCCCGGGACTAGCGGGCACAGATACGCAGTATTTT | CASSPGLAGTDTQYF
- | TRBD1 | TRBJ2-1 | TRBV4-1 | TGCGCCAGCCATGGGACAGGGGGCTACAATGAGCAGTTCTTC | CASHGTGGYNEQFF
- | TRBD1 | TRBJ1-1 | TRBV18 | TGTGCCAGCTCGGGGACAGGGGGGGACACTGAAGCTTTCTTT | CASSGTGGDTEAFF
- | - | TRBJ1-1 | TRBV19 | TGTGCCAGTAGTACTGTCAGCCAATCTGAAGCTTTCTTT | CASSTVSQSEAFF
- | - | TRBJ2-3 | TRBV18 | TGTGCCAGCTCAGGACAGATTAACACAGATACGCAGTATTTT | CASSGQINTDTQYF
- | TRBD1 | TRBJ1-2 | TRBV18 | TGTGCCAGCTCACGGGACAGCTTAAACTATGGCTACACCTTC | CASSRDSLNYGYTF
medium-sized | - | TRBJ2-1 | TRBV11-3 | TGTGCCAGCAGCTCACCGGGACTAGGGGGCGTTGAGCAGTTCTTC | CASSSPGLGGVEQFF
few | - | TRBJ1-1 | TRBV19 | TGTGCCAGTAGGACCCGGGACCCCCGGGGTACTGAAGCTTTCTTT | CASRTRDPRGTEAFF
- | - | TRBJ2-2 | TRBV9 | TGTGCCAGCAGTGAAGCGGAGGCAGGCACCGGGGAGCTGTTTTTT | CASSEAEAGTGELFF
- | TRBD1 | TRBJ1-5 | TRBV19 | TGTGCCAGTAGACAGGGGGCGAGCAATCAGCCCCAGCATTTT | CASRQGASNQPQHF
- | - | TRBJ2-1 | TRBV19 | TGTGCCAGTAGACCAAAGGGGGGCAATGAGCAGTTCTTC | CASRPKGGNEQFF
- | - | TRBJ2-3 | TRBV23-1 | TGCGCCAGCAGCTTCTCATACACAGATACGCAGTATTTT | CASSFSYTDTQYF
medium-sized | TRBD1 | TRBJ2-3 | TRBV9 | TGTGCCAGCAGCGGACAGGGGCGGGGTTCGGATACGCAGTATTTT | CASSGQGRGSDTQYF
- | TRBD1 | TRBJ1-2 | TRBV18 | TGTGCCAGCTCACCAGACAGGGGGCAATCTGGCTACACCTTC | CASSPDRGQSGYTF
few | - | TRBJ2-1 | TRBV11-3 | TGTGCCAGCAGCACCCGGACGGTGCACAATGAGCAGTTCTTC | CASSTRTVHNEQFF
- | TRBD2 | TRBJ2-5 | TRBV6-8 | TGTGCCAGCAGCCCTAATGCGGGAGCAGAGACCCAGTACTTC | CASSPNAGAETQYF
- | - | TRBJ2-5 | TRBV30 | TGTGCCTGGAGTGTAGGCGGCCCAGAGACCCAGTACTTC | CAWSVGGPETQYF
- | TRBD1 | TRBJ2-7 | TRBV5-1 | TGCGCCAGCAGCCACGGGACAGGGAGGTCCTACGAGCAGTACTTC | CASSHGTGRSYEQYF
- | TRBD1 | TRBJ2-1 | TRBV14 | TGTGTCAGCAGCCCGGGACAGGGGTTCGGCAATGAGCAGTTCTTC | CVSSPGQGFGNEQFF
- | TRBD1 | TRBJ1-1 | TRBV10-2 | TGCGCCAGCAGTCGACAGGGGAACACTGAAGCTTTCTTT | CASSRQGNTEAFF
- | TRBD1 | TRBJ2-7 | TRBV25-1 | TGTGCCAGCAGGAAGACAGGGGGCGACGAGCAGTACTTC | CASRKTGGDEQYF
few | TRBD2 | TRBJ2-7 | TRBV29-1 | TGCAGCGTTGGCGGCGGGAGTTACGAGCAGTACTTC | CSVGGGSYEQYF
once | - | TRBJ2-1 | TRBV25-1 | TGTGCCAGCAGTGAATGGGGCAATGAGCAGTTCTTC | CASSEWGNEQFF
few | - | TRBJ2-1 | TRBV9 | TGTGCCAGCAGTGAAGGGTGGTACAATGAGCAGTTCTTC | CASSEGWYNEQFF
medium-sized | TRBD1 | TRBJ1-2 | TRBV9 | TGTGCCAGCAGCTCTCCGACAGGGGGCGACTATGGCTACACCTTC | CASSSPTGGDYGYTF
- | TRBD1 | TRBJ2-7 | TRBV2 | TGTGCCAGCATTTCCGGGACAGCCCTCGAGCAGTACTTC | CASISGTALEQYF
- | - | TRBJ1-5 | TRBV9 | TGTGCCAGCAGCGTAGGGAATCAGCCCCAGCATTTT | CASSVGNQPQHF
- | - | TRBJ1-5 | TRBV15 | TGTGCCACCAGCAGAGAAGGGGGTCAGGGTCAGCCCCAGCATTTT | CATSREGGQGQPQHF
- | - | TRBJ2-2 | TRBV14 | TGTGCCAGCAGCCACTACGGGTCGGGGCCCGGGGAGCTGTTTTTT | CASSHYGSGPGELFF